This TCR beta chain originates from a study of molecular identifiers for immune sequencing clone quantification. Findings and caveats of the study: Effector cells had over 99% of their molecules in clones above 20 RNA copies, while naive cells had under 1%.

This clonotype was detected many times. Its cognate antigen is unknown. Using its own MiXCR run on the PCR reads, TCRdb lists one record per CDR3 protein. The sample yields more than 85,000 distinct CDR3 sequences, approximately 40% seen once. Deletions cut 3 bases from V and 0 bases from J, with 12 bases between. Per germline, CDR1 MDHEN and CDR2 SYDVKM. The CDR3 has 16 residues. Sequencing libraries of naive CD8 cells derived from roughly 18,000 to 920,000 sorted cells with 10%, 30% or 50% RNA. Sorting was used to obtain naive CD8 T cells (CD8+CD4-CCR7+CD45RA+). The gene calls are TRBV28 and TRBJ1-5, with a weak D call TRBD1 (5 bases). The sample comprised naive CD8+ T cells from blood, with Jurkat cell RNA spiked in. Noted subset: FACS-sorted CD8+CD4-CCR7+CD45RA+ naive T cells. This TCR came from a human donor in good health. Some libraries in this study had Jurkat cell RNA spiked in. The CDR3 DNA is TGTGCCAGCAGTTTTGGACACTTTGATAGCAATCAGCCCCAGCATTTT. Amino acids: CASSFGHFDSNQPQHF.